The source of this T cell receptor (beta chain) is a study of Graves' ophthalmopathy and Graves' hyperthyroidism. Whole-study context: Researchers obtained peripheral blood at initial diagnosis, before any treatment had begun.

Findings and caveats of the study: It was with 70.59% sensitivity and roughly 75% specificity that the model predicted ophthalmopathy progression. A roughly 81% specificity and approximately 88% sensitivity were achieved by a 13-signature model that separated ophthalmopathy from stable hyperthyroidism.

This CDR3 has 15 amino acids. Trimming removed 5 bases from V and 3 bases from J; junction bases left unmatched: 7. Scientists amplified the TCR beta CDR3 regions from RNA transcripts. After a first-round RT-PCR with HTBI primers, a second-round multiplex PCR was run. One entry per CDR3 protein results from TCRdb running MiXCR on the multiplex PCR reads. The sample shows around 400,000 distinct CDR3 sequences, 18% of them seen only once. Fresh peripheral blood, 10 ml, was the PBMC source. This clonotype was observed at least ten times. No antigen is known for it. Specimen: peripheral blood. The receptor was isolated from a young woman with Graves' ophthalmopathy. This chain joins TRBV12-3 or TRBV12-4 and TRBJ2-5; 9 bases align to TRBD1. The CDR3 DNA reads as TGTGCCAGCAGTCCCTCGGGACAGGGAAAAGAGACCCAGTACTTC. Translated: CASSPSGQGKETQYF.